This T cell receptor (beta chain) emerged from a study of T cell responses to AZD1222 COVID-19 vaccine (dated by TCRdb to the early 2020s). The study in broad terms: A total of 233 trial participants underwent TCR sequencing, of whom approximately 210 received two doses of AZD1222 and about 25 received two doses of the MenACWY control vaccine. Enrollment into the trials was organized by age into subgroups of 18-55, 56-69 and 70-plus years, and those subgroups contained roughly 160, 29 and 62 TCR-sequenced participants, respectively.

What this sample's time point label stands for: about 28 days (+/-7) after the second vaccine dose. AZD1222 recipients whose second dose came at about 4 weeks and those whose second dose came at about 12 weeks were combined into one group, since spike-specific TCR depth and breadth did not differ between the two schedules. Vaccinee samples were obtained from the UK trials COV001 and COV002, which included a single-blind randomized controlled phase 2/3 trial of AZD1222 (ChAdOx1 nCoV-19) in healthy adults. Trial participant PBMC samples were collected at day 0 and day 28 after the second dose for TCRbeta chain sequencing. Comment on this clone: Its antigen has not been determined. No much larger clonotype is one base removed from it; base qualities were not supplied.

Study-wide findings and limitations: Epitopes outside the regions mutated in the B.1.351 and B.1.1.7 variants were reportedly recognized by nearly half of the unique spike-specific TCRs. Most participants were white British and females outnumbered males, and the authors suggested that clonal diversity may have been underestimated. The 56-69-year group was small, and its depth increase did not reach significance, likely because of low power. The whole spike protein was spanned by vaccine-associated CD4 TCRs, and dominant responses were seen in regions 160-218 and 743-854. No day 14 peak-response samples were available, so repertoires were characterized only after the peak T cell response. After two AZD1222 doses, spike-specific TCR breadth and depth were significantly higher than at day 0 and than in MenACWY recipients. Only 5 to 7 AZD1222 recipients were SARS-CoV-2 seropositive at baseline, limiting conclusions about previously exposed vaccinees.

CDR1 and CDR2 are drawn from the germline V gene: KGHDR, SFDVKD. The CDR3 starts with the cysteine, ends with the phenylalanine, and has 16 residues. CDR3 DNA is the only sequence kept; it has 48 bases, read in frame from the first base. V is reduced by 2 bases and J by 4 bases, leaving a spacing of 14 bases between them. The CDR3 regions of human TCRbeta chains were subjected to immunosequencing. The authors' analysis ran thus. TCRs in the repertoires were matched against a reference library of SARS-CoV-2-specific TCRs that had been generated with the MIRA antigen-specificity platform. Breadth was defined as the fraction of unique TCRs that were SARS-CoV-2-associated. Depth was defined as the fraction of total T cells that were SARS-CoV-2-associated. Using the MIRA data, every spike-specific TCR was mapped to the spike region that the TCR reacted to and assigned to either a CD4 or a CD8 class. Log10-transformed breadth and depth values were compared by one-way ANOVA with Sidak's multiple comparisons tests. TCRdb's version of the immuneACCESS table is confined to in-frame rearrangements and falls short of the full clone set. An unresolved V gene accounts for under half of the shortfall where checked; the remainder is of unknown origin. From that table come the V and J calls and clone size; the DNA was used to work out D and trimming. The sample yields about 84,000 clones; approximately 85% were counted once. 10% of the sample belongs to the ten largest clones.

This sequence was found in an adult who received the AZD1222 COVID-19 vaccine. The V gene is TRBV24-1 and the J gene is TRBJ1-5, with TRBD1 as a weak D call on 6 bases. The sample consisted of peripheral blood, taken 28 days after the second AZD1222 dose. The base sequence is TGTGCCACCAGTGATTCCCGGACAGTTCAAAATCAGCCCCAGCATTTT. Its product reads: CATSDSRTVQNQPQHF.